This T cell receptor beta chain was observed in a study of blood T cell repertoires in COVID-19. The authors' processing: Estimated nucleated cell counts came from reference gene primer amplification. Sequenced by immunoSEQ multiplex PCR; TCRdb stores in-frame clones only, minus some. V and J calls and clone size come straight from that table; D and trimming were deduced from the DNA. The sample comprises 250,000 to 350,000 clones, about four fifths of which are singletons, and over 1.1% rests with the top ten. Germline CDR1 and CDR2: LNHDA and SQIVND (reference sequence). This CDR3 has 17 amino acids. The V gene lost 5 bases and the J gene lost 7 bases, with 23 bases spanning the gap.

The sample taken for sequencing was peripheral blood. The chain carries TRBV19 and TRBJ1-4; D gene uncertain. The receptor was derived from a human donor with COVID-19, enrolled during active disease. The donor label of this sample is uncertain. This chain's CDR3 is CASSPRGLGEGIEKLFF. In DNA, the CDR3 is TGTGCCAGTAGTCCTCGAGGGCTCGGAGAAGGGATTGAAAAACTGTTTTTT.